This T cell receptor beta chain was sequenced during a study of Graves' ophthalmopathy and Graves' hyperthyroidism. RNA served as the template for amplifying TCR beta CDR3 regions. Second-round multiplex PCR came after a first-round RT-PCR that employed HTBI primers. MiXCR, applied by TCRdb to the multiplex PCR reads, yields one record per CDR3 protein. Of roughly 1.1 million distinct CDR3 sequences in the sample, about 40% are singletons; the top ten hold over 8.5%. Germline-derived CDR1 and CDR2 are ENHRY and SYGVKD. CDR3 length: 14 residues. V was pared by 3 bases and J by 4 bases, with 7 bases between. A remark on this clonotype: This may come from a read error, since a much larger clone is one base off.

Sequenced material: peripheral blood or thyroid tissue (not recorded which). This rearrangement joins TRBV10-3 to TRBJ1-6; possible D gene TRBD1, 5 bases. This sequence originates from an adult man with Graves' hyperthyroidism. CDR3 sequence reads: CAISDRAYNSPLHF. CDR3 DNA sequence: TGTGCCATCAGTGACAGGGCGTATAATTCACCCCTCCACTTT.